This TCR beta chain was observed in a study of vaccination effects on CD4 cells after COVID-19. This clone appeared once. Antigen: not known. There are 15 residues in the CDR3. Looked up from germline, CDR1 is SNHLY and CDR2 is FYNNEI. V was pared by 6 bases and J by 8 bases, with 11 bases of the junction left unmatched. With the ViraFEST assay, the study expanded antigen-specific CD4+ T cells using viral peptide pools, then sequenced them. Scientists isolated CD4+ T cells after a roughly nine-day culture period ended. Previously uninfected by SARS-CoV-2, the vaccine recipients also showed negative nucleocapsid antibodies. Cultures used more than 1.5 million PBMC per well, about 10 IU/ml IL-2 and 10 ug/ml peptides. The repertoire was sequenced with immunoSEQ multiplex PCR; TCRdb's copy has only in-frame clones and lacks some. This sample yields around 30,000 clones, of which roughly two thirds are seen a single time; 25% to 30% belongs to the top ten.

The chain couples TRBV2 to TRBJ2-1, with TRBD1 matching 9 bases. Source: CD4+ T cells from PBMCs cultured with HCoV-229E spike peptides, taken before COVID-19 vaccination. The TCR originated in a human donor who received a COVID-19 vaccine. The CDR3 sequence is CASRRGTGRRDEQFF. The CDR3 nucleotides read TGTGCCAGCAGGAGAGGGACAGGGAGAAGGGATGAGCAGTTCTTC.